The present entry profiles one TCR beta chain with its context. This clonotype was seen more than once but under ten times. What this receptor recognizes is not known. One base away there is no much larger clone; base qualities are not given. The sample originates from a study of T cell repertoires in cytomegalovirus infection (dated by TCRdb to between 2019 and 2020). With respect to the entire study: The HLA type of each donor mattered for the analysis, because public TCR beta signatures pointed to carriage of CMV infection along with the matching HLA type. Overall study results and their limits: Carriers of CMV infection plus the relevant HLA type were discriminated by the cumulative frequency of public TCR beta family members in the study cohort and in an independent 352-donor cohort. The ex vivo response was dominated by HLA-C-restricted CMV-specific TCR beta clonotypes, which also provided the single most frequent clonotype in two of eight donors.

Sequencing took place on an Illumina HiSeq 1500. TCRdb reprocessing: public reads trimmed at Q25 with fastp, clones called with MiXCR, in-frame beta chains kept. Every entry covers one CDR3 protein and lists the most common genes and DNA from its rows. The sample data list some 680,000 distinct CDR3 sequences, and 35% to 45% of these were observed just once. The top ten constitute under 3% of the sample. The CDR3 numbers 15 residues from cysteine through phenylalanine. Here the CDR3 DNA is all that survives: 45 bases in frame from base 1. The junction shows trimming of 3 bases on V and 5 bases on J, plus 16 bases between the germline ends.

The chain is encoded by TRBV12-3 or TRBV12-4 joined to TRBJ1-1; the D gene assignment is ambiguous. This TCR derives from a human donor in good health (CMV status not recorded). Some clones in this sample may be carry-over from other donors' samples. Sequenced sample: PBMCs. At the DNA level, the sequence is TGTGCCAGCAGTTTCCAACAGAATGCGGGGACTGAAGCTTTCTTT. The translation is CASSFQQNAGTEAFF.